Sequencing of this T cell receptor (beta chain) was carried out in a study of shared clonotypes between healthy human individuals. Across the whole study: Three plates were used per donor for CD4 naive, three for CD4 memory, two for CD8 naive and one for CD8 memory.

Findings and caveats of the study: The donor pool, a small one, limited the genetic and exposure-history diversity represented.

On this clone itself: Its antigen is undetermined.

This CDR3 has 15 residues. With V trimmed by 5 bases and J by 8 bases, 6 bases remained unmatched. The V gene's germline CDR1 is SEHNR and CDR2 FQNEAQ (reference sequence). Only in-frame clones appear in the TCRdb table, and some are missing; sequencing was by immunoSEQ multiplex PCR. The data show roughly 1.4 million clones, with about 98.5% seen just once and 0.36% held by the top ten. Study donors comprised healthy, HIV-negative adults devoid of recent acute infection or vaccination. Caucasian adults residing in Nashville, Tennessee made up all the donors. Sequencing was carried out using naive CD4+ T cells sorted from blood. Specified subset: CD45RA+ positively selected. The clonotype originates from a man under 40 in good health. The V gene is TRBV7-9, the J gene TRBJ2-1, with 13 nucleotides matching TRBD2. In DNA, the CDR3 is TGTGCCAGCAGCCTTCGGACTAGCGGGGGCTATGAGCAGTTCTTC. This encodes CASSLRTSGGYEQFF.